This entry is about one T cell receptor beta chain. Its specificity is unknown. Only in-frame clones appear in the TCRdb table, and some are missing; sequencing was by immunoSEQ multiplex PCR. The table lists 55,000 to 65,000 clones, over 75% of them singletons, with less than 4% in the top ten. This sample was included in a study of cytomegalovirus exposure and HLA in healthy donors. As for the study in general: Later analysis reported that the 95 to 150 validation repertoires shared the platform of the roughly 630 first-cohort repertoires. Findings and caveats of the study: The authors confirmed in vitro that a few CMV-associated chains were specific for CMV antigens. Overall, approximately 150 TCR beta chains were annotated as cytomegalovirus-associated. According to a later analysis, TCR clusters from the first cohort tended to co-occur in the 120 or so validation repertoires.

CDR1 and CDR2 (germline): SNHLY, FYNNEI. This CDR3 region has 15 residues. With V trimmed by 6 bases and J by 0 bases, 5 bases remained unmatched. The rearrangement uses TRBV2 and TRBJ1-5; the match to TRBD1 covers 7 bases. The source is a man aged 18 to 29 in good health and CMV-seronegative. The sample was PBMCs. The CDR3 bases are TGTGCCAGCAGGAAACAGGGGAATAGCAATCAGCCCCAGCATTTT. Protein product: CASRKQGNSNQPQHF.